These T cell receptor beta chains were read from a single sample in a study of early T cells in non-severe SARS-CoV-2 infection. In TCRdb, the 5' RACE reads were re-called with MiXCR into one record per CDR3 protein. The sample consists of 75,000 to 100,000 distinct CDR3 sequences, roughly 13% of them appearing once. Material: whole blood. Receptors originate from an adult who was a healthcare worker with PCR-confirmed SARS-CoV-2 infection or an uninfected control (not recorded which). CDR3s include the opening cysteine and the closing phenylalanine or tryptophan. D genes are given only for firm matches. The size entry is marked missing in some rows and otherwise reads once, few, many or a size class.

j_gene,v_gene,abundance,d_gene,CDR3nt,CDR3aa
TRBJ2-3,TRBV14,-,-,TGTGCCAGCAGCCAAGAGGCGGCTAGCACAGATACGCAGTATTTT,CASSQEAASTDTQYF
TRBJ1-5,TRBV7-2,many,-,TGTGCCAGCAGCTTAGTGACAGGAGGAAATCAGCCCCAGCATTTT,CASSLVTGGNQPQHF
TRBJ1-5,TRBV5-1,few,-,TGCGCCAGGACCCTGAGTGGGGCAGGATCAGCCTGCAATCAGCCCCAGCATTTT,CARTLSGAGSACNQPQHF
TRBJ2-1,TRBV19,-,TRBD2,TGTGCCAGTAGTCTCCCGGGTCGGGGGGGCAGGAATGAGCAGTTCTTC,CASSLPGRGGRNEQFF
TRBJ1-2,TRBV20-1,-,-,TGCAGTGCTAGTCCGACAGGCTCCTATGGCTACACCTTC,CSASPTGSYGYTF
TRBJ1-1,TRBV18,-,-,TGTGCCAGCTCACCTTCGGGCGACAGAGTAGCTTTCTTT,CASSPSGDRVAFF
TRBJ2-1,TRBV7-9,few,-,TGTGCCAGCAGCTTACCGGGGGGCTCGCTCGATGAGCAGTTCTTC,CASSLPGGSLDEQFF
TRBJ1-1,TRBV12-3/TRBV12-4,few,-,TGTGCCAGCAGTTTCCAGGGAATGAACACTGAAGCTTTCTTT,CASSFQGMNTEAFF
TRBJ2-2,TRBV7-6,few,-,TGTGCCAGCAGCTTAGACGACCTGGCGAACACCGGGGAGCTGTTTTTT,CASSLDDLANTGELFF
TRBJ2-2,TRBV6-6,few,-,TGTGCCAGCGGCCTTGGTGGGGAGCTGTTTTTT,CASGLGGELFF
TRBJ2-7,TRBV28,-,-,TGTGCCAGCAGTCCCCTGAGGTACGAGCAGTACTTC,CASSPLRYEQYF
TRBJ2-3,TRBV11-2,few,TRBD2,TGTGCCAGCAGCTTAGATGACGGGAGGGTCCGGACTCTAAGCACAGATACGCAGTATTTT,CASSLDDGRVRTLSTDTQYF
TRBJ2-2,TRBV6-6,-,-,TGTGCCAGCAGAGAGGATAACACCGGGGAGCTGTTTTTT,CASREDNTGELFF
TRBJ2-4,TRBV10-3,few,TRBD1,TGTGCCATCTCAGGGGGCGGCGGAAACATTCAGTACTTC,CAISGGGGNIQYF
TRBJ2-1,TRBV20-1,-,-,TGCAGTGCTAGTACAGTGACCTACAATGAGCAGTTCTTC,CSASTVTYNEQFF
TRBJ2-5,TRBV6-1,-,-,TGTGCCAGCAGTAAGACCGGGCTCCAAGAGACCCAGTACTTC,CASSKTGLQETQYF